This T cell receptor (beta chain) was obtained from a study of shared T cell receptors in the human thymus. CDR3 size: 18 residues. The germline V and J ends were trimmed by 4 bases and 2 bases, with 21 bases remaining between them. Looked up from germline, CDR1 is SEHNR and CDR2 is FQNEAQ (reference sequence). Measured with immunoSEQ multiplex PCR; TCRdb has only the in-frame clones, and not every one. The profile shows 650,000 to 950,000 clones, approximately 83% of them singletons. This clone was seen once. The sample contains more than one DNA sequence encoding this CDR3. These data also featured in a second study, about human thymus T cells. Per that study: During corrective heart surgery, resections were taken, and the thymus tissue came from them. Blood and thymic repertoires both appeared biased in V and J gene usage. Unrelated people showed highly overlapping thymic repertoires, related research reported.

This chain connects TRBV7-9 to TRBJ1-3; unclear D gene. The source of this sequence is a girl less than two years old with a congenital heart defect. The sample taken for sequencing was thymocytes. The CDR3 DNA follows: TGTGCCAGCAGCTCCACTGTTCTGACTCGCGGGCCTGGAAACACCATATATTTT. Translated: CASSSTVLTRGPGNTIYF.